The next 30 T cell receptor beta chains were all read from a single sample in a study of T cells after yellow fever vaccination (dated by TCRdb to about 2019). The library was prepared using 5' RACE. For sequencing, an Illumina HiSeq 2500 was employed. TCRdb reanalyzed the raw reads on its own, using fastp at Q25 for trimming and MiXCR for clone calling, and kept in-frame beta chains. For every CDR3 protein sequence, its rows merge into one entry that carries the most common genes and DNA. The sample table lists around 70,000 distinct CDR3 sequences, about 6.6% of them with a count of one. In total, the top ten clones hold roughly 33% of the sample. The sample's treatment or condition label, decoded: live attenuated yellow fever vaccine strain. This material consisted of CD8+ T cells sorted from PBMCs, taken less than 6 days after the first yellow fever vaccination. The receptor set was obtained from a man younger than 35 who received the YFV17D yellow fever vaccine.

This clonotype was counted many times. The rearrangement links TRBV24-1 to TRBJ2-1; 8 bases agree with TRBD1. This CDR3 is 14 amino acids long. The V and J ends lost 3 bases and 8 bases, in that order; junction bases with no gene match: 5. Germline V lookup: CDR1 KGHDR, CDR2 SFDVKD. CDR3 in amino acids: CATSDPGTGDEQFF. CDR3 in DNA: TGTGCCACCAGTGATCCCGGGACAGGAGATGAGCAGTTCTTC.

Points on this clonotype: A much larger clone sits a single nucleotide away, making a read error possible. This chain links TRBV5-6 with TRBJ1-1; TRBD1 might be the D (6 bases). Germline V gene data show CDR1 as SGHDT and CDR2 as YYEEEE. The CDR3 is 16 residues long. The V end lost 2 bases, the J end lost 5 bases, and 19 bases lay between the germline ends. CDR3 region: CASSFSWRGKKTEAFF. The CDR3, as DNA: TGTGCCAGCAGCTTTTCCTGGAGGGGGAAGAAAACTGAAGCTTTCTTT.

The chain links TRBV10-3 to TRBJ2-5; no firm D call. This CDR3 region has 12 residues. The germline V and J ends were trimmed by 5 bases and 1 base, with 5 bases remaining between them. Germline-derived CDR1 and CDR2 are ENHRY and SYGVKD. CDR3 nucleotide sequence: TGTGCCATCAGTCGGGCCCAAGAGACCCAGTACTTC. Translating gives CAISRAQETQYF.

Only a few counts were recorded for this clonotype. V is TRBV7-9 and J is TRBJ2-7, with D unclear. This CDR3 spans 12 amino acids. Looked up from germline, CDR1 is SEHNR and CDR2 is FQNEAQ (reference sequence). V lost 3 bases and J 4 bases, leaving 7 bases between the germline ends. The CDR3 loop reads CASSFGSYEQYV. The CDR3, as DNA: TGTGCCAGCAGCTTCGGCAGTTACGAGCAGTACGTC.

V gene TRBV10-3 combines with J gene TRBJ2-7; D is undetermined. V was shortened by 2 bases and J by 2 bases, with 7 bases between the two germline ends. The CDR3 is made up of 13 amino acids. Germline V gives CDR1 ENHRY, CDR2 SYGVKD. CDR3 in amino acids: CAISEKIAYEQYF. In DNA, the CDR3 is TGTGCCATCAGTGAGAAGATCGCCTACGAGCAGTACTTC.

This clonotype was recorded a few times. The chain carries TRBV5-1 and TRBJ2-7; perhaps TRBD2 as D (6 bases). The CDR3 covers 17 residues. Trimming pared 7 bases from V and 4 bases from J, leaving 27 bases between. Per the germline V gene, CDR1 is SGHRS and CDR2 is YFSETQ. CDR3 sequence (DNA): TGCGCCAGCCAGGTAGGGCTCCCCTGGCGGGGCGCGTACGAGCAGTACTTC. It is translated as CASQVGLPWRGAYEQYF. Together with reference TRBV5-1 and TRBJ2-7, the CDR3 gives the full variable domain: KAGVTQTPRYLIKTRGQQVTLSCSPISGHRSVSWYQQTPGQGLQFLFEYFSETQRNKGNFPGRFSGRQFSNSRSEMNVSTLELGDSALYLCASQVGLPWRGAYEQYFGPGTRLTVT.

This clonotype showed up just a few times. This sequence joins TRBV4-1 and TRBJ2-1; a weak D match, TRBD2 (8 bases). The CDR3 covers 16 residues. CDR1 and CDR2 from the germline V gene are MGHRA and YSYEKL. The V and J ends lost 2 bases and 5 bases respectively, with 16 bases between them. The CDR3 DNA reads TGCGCCAGCAGCCAAAGGGGGCGGGGGGACCACAATGAGCAGTTCTTC. Residues: CASSQRGRGDHNEQFF.

This clonotype appeared a few times. The chain couples TRBV28 to TRBJ2-5, with TRBD2 matching over 9 bases. The CDR3 spans 15 residues. Per the germline V gene, CDR1 is MDHEN and CDR2 is SYDVKM. V shed 3 bases, J shed 4 bases, and the junction held 6 bases outside the gene matches. The CDR3 loop reads CASSLASGDGETQYF. The DNA for the CDR3 is TGTGCCAGCAGTTTGGCTAGCGGGGATGGAGAGACCCAGTACTTC.

The chain joins TRBV27 to TRBJ2-4; D uncertain. This CDR3 region has 15 residues. Trimming took 6 bases from V and 0 from J, leaving 12 bases between them. Germline V lookup: CDR1 MNHEY, CDR2 SMNVEV (reference sequence). CDR3 nucleotide sequence: TGTGCCAGCAGCCCAAATCGAGTAGCCAAAAACATTCAGTACTTC. It translates to CASSPNRVAKNIQYF.

This clonotype was detected a few times. The chain combines TRBV7-9 with TRBJ2-4, with D possibly TRBD2 on 5 matching bases. The V and J ends lost 6 bases and 6 bases respectively, with 9 bases between them. CDR3 length: 12 residues. Germline CDR1 is SEHNR and CDR2 is FQNEAQ (reference sequence). The CDR3 spells CASSGRGNIQYF. Written as DNA, the CDR3 is TGTGCCAGCAGTGGCCGGGGAAACATTCAGTACTTC. Full variable domain (outside the CDR3, taken from reference TRBV7-9 and TRBJ2-4): DTGVSQNPRHKITKRGQNVTFRCDPISEHNRLYWYRQTLGQGPEFLTYFQNEAQLEKSRLLSDRFSAERPKGSFSTLEIQRTEQGDSAMYLCASSGRGNIQYFGAGTRLSVL.

This clonotype has at least ten counts. V gene TRBV7-2 combines with J gene TRBJ2-1; D ambiguous. V was clipped by 5 bases and J by 5 bases, with 13 bases between them. CDR1 is SGHTA and CDR2 is FQGNSA in the germline V gene. The CDR3 is made up of 14 amino acids. The CDR3 coding sequence is TGTGCCAGCAGCCCTAGTCGCCCTCACAATGAGCAGTTCTTC. Translating gives CASSPSRPHNEQFF.

V and J are TRBV4-1 and TRBJ1-4; D possibly corresponds to TRBD1 (5 bases). This CDR3 region has 17 residues. Trimming left V 0 bases short and J 7 bases short, with 18 bases between. Per germline, CDR1 MGHRA and CDR2 YSYEKL. The CDR3, as DNA: TGCGCCAGCAGCCAAGATAGGATGCGGGGCGGGGGTGAAAAACTGTTTTTT. Protein sequence: CASSQDRMRGGGEKLFF.

The rearrangement links TRBV15 to TRBJ2-7, with D possibly matching TRBD1 (6 bases). The CDR3 runs 14 residues. V lost 3 bases and J 5 bases, leaving 14 bases between the germline ends. CDR1 and CDR2 from the germline V gene are LNHNV and YYDKDF (reference sequence). CDR3 sequence reads: CATSRGATGNEQYV. The CDR3, as DNA: TGTGCCACCAGCAGGGGGGCCACAGGGAACGAGCAGTACGTC.

Only a few counts were recorded for this clonotype. The chain uses TRBV7-8 and TRBJ1-1, with D unresolved. Germline V CDR1 and CDR2: SGHVS, FQNEAQ. Trimming took off 8 bases at V and 0 bases at J, with 7 bases between the two ends. The CDR3 is 12 residues long. CDR3 protein: CASLPMNTEAFF. As DNA, the CDR3 is TGTGCCAGCCTCCCTATGAACACTGAAGCTTTCTTT.

This clonotype was recorded a few times. The rearrangement uses TRBV4-3 and TRBJ2-6; 8 bases align to TRBD1. The V segment lost 1 base and the J segment 2 bases; nucleotides outside the gene matches: 10. The germline gives CDR1 LGHNA, CDR2 YSLEER. The CDR3 spans 19 residues. CDR3 protein: CASSQVAWQGAAGANVLTF. The CDR3 DNA follows: TGCGCCAGCAGCCAAGTGGCCTGGCAGGGGGCAGCTGGGGCCAACGTCCTGACTTTC.

This clonotype has more than one count but fewer than ten. V and J are TRBV11-2 and TRBJ1-1; D is uncertain. The germline V and J ends were trimmed by 0 bases and 5 bases, with 13 bases remaining between them. This CDR3 contains 15 residues. Germline V gene data show CDR1 as SGHAT and CDR2 as FQNNGV. The CDR3 loop is CASSLDPGFITEAFF. The CDR3 DNA follows: TGTGCCAGCAGCTTAGATCCCGGGTTTATAACTGAAGCTTTCTTT. The full variable domain, its missing parts supplied by reference TRBV11-2 and TRBJ1-1, is EAGVAQSPRYKIIEKRQSVAFWCNPISGHATLYWYQQILGQGPKLLIQFQNNGVVDDSQLPKDRFSAERLKGVDSTLKIQPAKLEDSAVYLCASSLDPGFITEAFFGQGTRLTVV.

This chain uses TRBV10-3 with TRBJ2-5; 7 bases fit TRBD1. This CDR3 spans 14 amino acids. CDR1 and CDR2 (germline): ENHRY, SYGVKD. V dropped 10 bases and J dropped 3; count of bases not matched to a gene: 11. The CDR3 sequence is CATRRPDREETQYF. The CDR3 nucleotides read TGTGCCACCCGACGGCCCGACAGGGAAGAGACCCAGTACTTC.

J is TRBJ2-5 and V is TRBV7-6; D gene ambiguous. The CDR3 consists of 11 residues. Germline CDR1 and CDR2: SGHVS and FNYEAQ. V lost 4 bases and J 9 bases, leaving 9 bases between the germline ends. The CDR3 coding sequence is TGTGCCAGCAGCTGGGCCGGGTCCCAGTACTTC. It codes for CASSWAGSQYF. The full variable domain, with the rest looked up from reference TRBV7-6 and TRBJ2-5, is GAGVSQSPRYKVTKRGQDVALRCDPISGHVSLYWYRQALGQGPEFLTYFNYEAQQDKSGLPNDRFSAERPEGSISTLTIQRTEQRDSAMYRCASSWAGSQYFGPGTRLLVL.

The gene calls are TRBV6-5 and TRBJ2-1, with D possibly being TRBD1 (5 bases). The germline V gene encodes CDR1 MNHEY and CDR2 SVGAGI. This CDR3 comprises 14 residues. Deletions cut 2 bases from V and 9 bases from J, with 14 bases between. The CDR3 coding sequence is TGTGCCAGCAGTTACCCAGGGCTGGGCAGTGAGCAGTTCTTC. Translated, it gives CASSYPGLGSEQFF.

This clonotype was detected only a few times. This CDR3 reads CASSQGAVSVSFAGNTIYF. CDR3 nucleotide sequence: TGCGCCAGCAGCCAAGGGGCAGTCTCCGTATCTTTTGCTGGAAACACCATATATTTT. The rearrangement links TRBV4-3 to TRBJ1-3; D not resolved. V was shortened by 1 base and J by 2 bases, with 21 bases between the two germline ends. CDR3 length: 19 residues. Germline V gene sequence: CDR1 LGHNA, CDR2 YSLEER.

This clonotype was counted only a few times. The J gene is TRBJ2-2, the V gene TRBV9, with D possibly matching TRBD1 (5 bases). The germline V and J ends were trimmed by 4 bases and 5 bases, with 12 bases remaining between them. The CDR3 runs to 14 residues. Looked up from germline, CDR1 is SGDLS and CDR2 is YYNGEE. The CDR3 loop is CASSPGQLTGELFF. CDR3 nucleotide sequence: TGTGCCAGCAGCCCAGGACAACTTACCGGGGAGCTGTTTTTT.

The chain employs TRBV19 and TRBJ2-2, with TRBD1 matching 10 bases. V lost 6 bases and J lost 7; bases outside the gene matches: 8. Per the germline V gene, CDR1 is LNHDA and CDR2 is SQIVND (reference sequence). The CDR3 runs to 15 residues. In DNA form, the CDR3 reads TGTGCCAGTAGCATGGGACAGGGGATTATCGGGGAGCTGTTTTTT. Amino acid sequence: CASSMGQGIIGELFF.

The chain carries TRBV25-1 and TRBJ2-3; a possible D gene is TRBD2 (5 bases). The germline V and J ends were trimmed by 6 bases and 2 bases, with 18 bases remaining between them. Germline CDR1 is MGHDK and CDR2 is SYGVNS. The CDR3 is 16 amino acids. CDR3 sequence: CASSPAFSASTDTQYF. DNA of the CDR3: TGTGCCAGCAGCCCCGCTTTTAGCGCATCCACAGATACGCAGTATTTT.

Comments on this clonotype: Possible read error: a much larger clone is one base away. The chain uses TRBV5-5 and TRBJ2-5; tentatively, D is TRBD1 or TRBD2 (5 bases each). The CDR3 contains 15 residues. Germline V gene data show CDR1 as SGHKS and CDR2 as YYEKEE (reference sequence). Deletions cut 8 bases from V and 5 bases from J, with 22 bases between. The CDR3 coding sequence is TGTGCCAGTGCACAGGAGGAGTCGGCTAGGGAGACCCAGTACTTC. The encoded protein is CASAQEESARETQYF.

This clonotype was detected many times. This chain connects TRBV4-2 to TRBJ2-1, with a tentative D call TRBD2 (5 bases). CDR3 size: 19 residues. Germline V gene lookup returns CDR1 LGHNA and CDR2 YNFKEQ. V was shortened by 0 bases and J by 5 bases, with 23 bases between the two germline ends. The CDR3 bases are TGTGCCAGCAGCCAAGAGGACGAGAGGGCCAACCCGAGGGACAATGAGCAGTTCTTC. This gives the protein CASSQEDERANPRDNEQFF.

The chain joins TRBV15 to TRBJ2-5, with 8 bases that match TRBD2. V lost 5 bases, J lost 2 bases, and 4 bases stayed unmatched. The V gene's germline CDR1 is LNHNV and CDR2 YYDKDF (reference sequence). The CDR3 contains 14 residues. The CDR3 region is CATSGLAGQETQYF. The CDR3 nucleotides are TGTGCCACCAGCGGGTTAGCGGGACAAGAGACCCAGTACTTC.

This clonotype was found a few times. CDR3: CASSSAYNEQFF. The CDR3 DNA follows: TGTGCCAGCAGCTCCGCCTACAATGAGCAGTTCTTC. The chain is built from TRBV7-9 and TRBJ2-1; no reliable D call. Between the trimmed V and J ends, which lost 4 bases and 2 bases, there was a span of 3 bases. There are 12 residues in the CDR3. Germline CDR1 reads SEHNR; CDR2 reads FQNEAQ (reference sequence).

This clonotype was recorded a few times. The chain has TRBV10-3 and TRBJ2-2; 7 nucleotides line up with TRBD2. The J segment lost 5 bases and the V segment lost 2 bases, leaving 8 bases of the junction unmatched. The CDR3 totals 16 residues. Germline values: CDR1 ENHRY, CDR2 SYGVKD. Here the CDR3 reads CAISEAGTTKTGELFF. The CDR3 DNA reads as TGTGCCATCAGTGAGGCCGGGACTACTAAGACCGGGGAGCTGTTTTTT.

In its sample, this clonotype was seen many times. The chain uses TRBV18 and TRBJ2-3; D assignment may be TRBD1 or TRBD2 (5 bases each). Per germline, CDR1 KGHSH and CDR2 LQKENI. The CDR3 is made up of 12 amino acids. V lost 6 bases to trimming and J lost 4 bases, with 8 bases between them. The CDR3 bases are TGTGCCAGCTCTCAGGGACCAGATACGCAGTATTTT. Its translation: CASSQGPDTQYF.

The chain employs TRBV7-9 and TRBJ2-1, with TRBD2 matching 10 bases. The CDR3 is 16 residues long. With 4 bases clipped from V and 8 bases from J, the junction kept 11 bases outside the gene matches. Germline V gene sequence: CDR1 SEHNR, CDR2 FQNEAQ (reference sequence). CDR3 bases: TGTGCCAGCAGCTCCCTCCAGGGACTAGCGATACATGAGCAGTTCTTC. Amino acid sequence: CASSSLQGLAIHEQFF.